This is a list of T cell receptor beta chains from one sample in a study of blood T cell repertoires in COVID-19. The protocol was immunoSEQ multiplex PCR, while the TCRdb copy is restricted to in-frame clones and leaves out a portion. This table has some 290,000 clones, 86% appearing once. Sequencing input: peripheral blood. These receptors all come from a woman in her 30s with COVID-19, enrolled during active disease. CDR3s include the opening cysteine and the closing phenylalanine or tryptophan. Each record gives: D gene, V gene, J gene, clone size, CDR3 DNA, CDR3 protein. The D gene is left open where the match is weak. Clone size appears in some rows only: once, few, many, or a class for an expanded clone.

D gene: TRBD1; V gene: TRBV5-1; J gene: TRBJ2-1; clone size: NA; CDR3 DNA: TGCGCCAGCAGCTCCCCCCGCCACAGGGGCCCTAACGACAATGAGCAGTTCTTC; CDR3 protein: CASSSPRHRGPNDNEQFF
D gene: NA; V gene: TRBV6-6; J gene: TRBJ2-1; clone size: NA; CDR3 DNA: TGTGCCAGCAGTTACTCGGGAGGTTTCTCCTACAATGAGCAGTTCTTC; CDR3 protein: CASSYSGGFSYNEQFF
D gene: TRBD1; V gene: TRBV7-2; J gene: TRBJ1-4; clone size: NA; CDR3 DNA: TGTGCCAGCAGCTATCGGACAGGGGGCAATGAAAAACTGTTTTTT; CDR3 protein: CASSYRTGGNEKLFF
D gene: NA; V gene: TRBV10-1; J gene: TRBJ2-6; clone size: NA; CDR3 DNA: TGCGCCAGCAGTGGGGGGGGCGAGGTAAGTACCTCTGGGGCCAACGTCCTGACTTTC; CDR3 protein: CASSGGGEVSTSGANVLTF
D gene: TRBD1; V gene: TRBV5-1; J gene: TRBJ2-7; clone size: NA; CDR3 DNA: TGCGCCAGCAGCCCGGCGACAGGGGGCGACTACGAGCAGTACTTC; CDR3 protein: CASSPATGGDYEQYF
D gene: TRBD2; V gene: TRBV14; J gene: TRBJ2-7; clone size: NA; CDR3 DNA: TGTGCCAGCAGCCCCCAGGGGAGAGTAGCGGGGCGGAGCGAGCAGTACTTC; CDR3 protein: CASSPQGRVAGRSEQYF
D gene: NA; V gene: TRBV5-8; J gene: TRBJ2-2; clone size: NA; CDR3 DNA: TGTGCCAGCAGCTCCCCCCGACAGGAGAACACCGGGGAGCTGTTTTTT; CDR3 protein: CASSSPRQENTGELFF
D gene: TRBD1; V gene: TRBV7-8; J gene: TRBJ1-6; clone size: NA; CDR3 DNA: TGTGCCAGCAGGAGGTGGACAGGGGGCGGACGTAATTCACCCCTCCACTTT; CDR3 protein: CASRRWTGGGRNSPLHF
D gene: NA; V gene: TRBV12-3/TRBV12-4; J gene: TRBJ1-2; clone size: NA; CDR3 DNA: TGTGCCAGCAGCCTATTTAACTATGGCTACACCTTC; CDR3 protein: CASSLFNYGYTF
D gene: TRBD1; V gene: TRBV5-6; J gene: TRBJ1-6; clone size: NA; CDR3 DNA: TGTGCCACCAGACAGGGGAATTCACCCCTCCACTTT; CDR3 protein: CATRQGNSPLHF
D gene: NA; V gene: TRBV19; J gene: TRBJ1-3; clone size: NA; CDR3 DNA: TGTGCCAGTAGTATGGCCCGAATCTCTGGAAACACCATATATTTT; CDR3 protein: CASSMARISGNTIYF
D gene: TRBD2; V gene: TRBV5-1; J gene: TRBJ2-2; clone size: NA; CDR3 DNA: TGCGCCAGCAGCTTCCTAGCGGTACCTCGCGGTGACACCGGGGAGCTGTTTTTT; CDR3 protein: CASSFLAVPRGDTGELFF
D gene: NA; V gene: TRBV4-2; J gene: TRBJ1-5; clone size: NA; CDR3 DNA: TGTGCCAGCAGCCAAGATCATCTCTTGGACACATCCCAGCCCCAGCATTTT; CDR3 protein: CASSQDHLLDTSQPQHF
D gene: NA; V gene: TRBV6-5; J gene: TRBJ2-6; clone size: NA; CDR3 DNA: TGTGCCAGCAGGCAACAGGGAACTGGGGCCAACGTCCTGACTTTC; CDR3 protein: CASRQQGTGANVLTF
D gene: TRBD1; V gene: TRBV5-4; J gene: TRBJ2-2; clone size: NA; CDR3 DNA: TGTGCCAGCAGCGCGGGACAGGACACCGGGGAGCTGTTTTTT; CDR3 protein: CASSAGQDTGELFF
D gene: NA; V gene: TRBV5-1; J gene: TRBJ1-5; clone size: few; CDR3 DNA: TGCGCCAGCAGCCCAAATGGACACGGTGATCAGCCCCAGCATTTT; CDR3 protein: CASSPNGHGDQPQHF
D gene: TRBD2; V gene: TRBV11-2; J gene: TRBJ2-1; clone size: NA; CDR3 DNA: TGTGCCAGCAGCTCCCACAGCGGGGGGTACTACAATGAGCAGTTCTTC; CDR3 protein: CASSSHSGGYYNEQFF
D gene: TRBD1; V gene: TRBV19; J gene: TRBJ1-2; clone size: NA; CDR3 DNA: TGTGCCAGTAGCACAGACAGGGTTGGTGGCTACACCTTC; CDR3 protein: CASSTDRVGGYTF
D gene: NA; V gene: TRBV10-1; J gene: TRBJ2-7; clone size: NA; CDR3 DNA: TGCGCCAGCAGTGAGTCCGGACACTACTCCTACGAGCAGTACTTC; CDR3 protein: CASSESGHYSYEQYF
D gene: NA; V gene: TRBV6-2/TRBV6-3; J gene: TRBJ2-2; clone size: NA; CDR3 DNA: TGTGCCAGCAGTTATCTACTAACCGGGGAGCTGTTTTTT; CDR3 protein: CASSYLLTGELFF
D gene: NA; V gene: TRBV19; J gene: TRBJ1-5; clone size: NA; CDR3 DNA: TGTGCCAGTAGTGTCGCGGGAAGACATAGCAATCAGCCCCAGCATTTT; CDR3 protein: CASSVAGRHSNQPQHF
D gene: TRBD2; V gene: TRBV3-1/TRBV3-2; J gene: TRBJ2-1; clone size: NA; CDR3 DNA: TGTGCCAGCAGCCCCGGGGGGGGCAATGAGCAGTTCTTC; CDR3 protein: CASSPGGGNEQFF
D gene: TRBD2; V gene: TRBV7-2; J gene: TRBJ2-3; clone size: NA; CDR3 DNA: TGTGCCAGCAGCTTAGCTAGGGGTCTAGCGGGTAGAGATACGCAGTATTTT; CDR3 protein: CASSLARGLAGRDTQYF
D gene: TRBD2; V gene: TRBV15; J gene: TRBJ2-1; clone size: NA; CDR3 DNA: TGTGCCACCAGCAGAGATCTTTTGACTAGCGGAGGTACGGACAATGAGCAGTTCTTC; CDR3 protein: CATSRDLLTSGGTDNEQFF
D gene: TRBD1; V gene: TRBV15; J gene: TRBJ1-2; clone size: NA; CDR3 DNA: TGTGCCACCAGCACGGGCGCGGACAGGGGATTTGGCTATGGCTACACCTTC; CDR3 protein: CATSTGADRGFGYGYTF
D gene: TRBD2; V gene: TRBV19; J gene: TRBJ2-1; clone size: NA; CDR3 DNA: TGTGCCAGTAGTATCGGACTAGCGGGGGGGCCAAATGAGCAGTTCTTC; CDR3 protein: CASSIGLAGGPNEQFF
D gene: NA; V gene: TRBV4-1; J gene: TRBJ2-3; clone size: NA; CDR3 DNA: TGCGCCAGCAGCCAAGATTCGCTCCTCGGACGGGGTAGCACAGATACGCAGTATTTT; CDR3 protein: CASSQDSLLGRGSTDTQYF
D gene: TRBD1; V gene: TRBV11-3; J gene: TRBJ1-2; clone size: NA; CDR3 DNA: TGTGCCAGCAGCACAAAAGACAGGGCCGGTTGTGGCTACACCTTC; CDR3 protein: CASSTKDRAGCGYTF
D gene: TRBD2; V gene: TRBV6-6; J gene: TRBJ2-1; clone size: once; CDR3 DNA: TGTGCCAGCAGTTTAGCGGGGGACTACAATGAGCAGTTCTTC; CDR3 protein: CASSLAGDYNEQFF
D gene: TRBD2; V gene: TRBV20-1; J gene: TRBJ2-5; clone size: NA; CDR3 DNA: TGCAGTGCAAGTAGCGGGGGGGCCCGCGAGACCCAGTACTTC; CDR3 protein: CSASSGGARETQYF
D gene: TRBD1; V gene: TRBV19; J gene: TRBJ1-4; clone size: NA; CDR3 DNA: TGTGCCAGTAGCGACCTGGGACAGCCTTATGAGAGATCAACTAATGAAAAACTGTTTTTT; CDR3 protein: CASSDLGQPYERSTNEKLFF
D gene: NA; V gene: TRBV6-2/TRBV6-3; J gene: TRBJ1-1; clone size: NA; CDR3 DNA: TGTGCCAGCAGTTACTCAACCGGCCTATGGACTTTGAACACTGAAGCTTTCTTT; CDR3 protein: CASSYSTGLWTLNTEAFF
D gene: TRBD1; V gene: TRBV19; J gene: TRBJ1-5; clone size: NA; CDR3 DNA: TGTGCCAGTACGGGACAGGGAGGGTTTCAGCCCCAGCATTTT; CDR3 protein: CASTGQGGFQPQHF
D gene: TRBD1; V gene: TRBV6-4; J gene: TRBJ1-2; clone size: NA; CDR3 DNA: TGTGCCAGCAGTGGGCAACAGGGGGCTAACTATGGCTACACCTTC; CDR3 protein: CASSGQQGANYGYTF
D gene: TRBD1; V gene: TRBV19; J gene: TRBJ1-6; clone size: few; CDR3 DNA: TGTGCCAGTAGCCAGGGACAGTCCTCACCCCTCCACTTT; CDR3 protein: CASSQGQSSPLHF
D gene: NA; V gene: TRBV10-2; J gene: TRBJ1-1; clone size: NA; CDR3 DNA: TGCGCCAGCACCGAACAGGGGAACACTGAAGCTTTCTTT; CDR3 protein: CASTEQGNTEAFF
D gene: NA; V gene: TRBV28; J gene: TRBJ1-2; clone size: NA; CDR3 DNA: TGTGCCAGCAGTTTAGTGACCGGGGGCTACACCTTC; CDR3 protein: CASSLVTGGYTF
D gene: NA; V gene: TRBV5-1; J gene: TRBJ1-2; clone size: NA; CDR3 DNA: TGCGCCAGCAGCTTGGCCGCGGGAGCCGGCCTTGGCTACACCTTC; CDR3 protein: CASSLAAGAGLGYTF
D gene: NA; V gene: TRBV11-2; J gene: TRBJ2-7; clone size: NA; CDR3 DNA: TGTGCCAGCAGCTTAGGGCAGGGGCTCTCCTACGAGCAGTACTTC; CDR3 protein: CASSLGQGLSYEQYF
D gene: NA; V gene: TRBV7-9; J gene: TRBJ1-2; clone size: NA; CDR3 DNA: TGTGCCAGCAGCCCATACGACCCAGGGATCCGACCTAACTATGGCTACACCTTC; CDR3 protein: CASSPYDPGIRPNYGYTF
D gene: TRBD1; V gene: TRBV2; J gene: TRBJ2-2; clone size: NA; CDR3 DNA: TGTGCCAGAAAGGGACAGGGGGCGAACGGGGAGCTGTTTTTT; CDR3 protein: CARKGQGANGELFF
D gene: NA; V gene: TRBV27; J gene: TRBJ1-4; clone size: NA; CDR3 DNA: TGTGCCAGCAGCCCCCTGGGGCGCGAAAAACTGTTTTTT; CDR3 protein: CASSPLGREKLFF
D gene: TRBD1; V gene: TRBV29-1; J gene: TRBJ1-2; clone size: NA; CDR3 DNA: TGCAGCGTTCCGACAGGGGGCTATGGCTACACCTTC; CDR3 protein: CSVPTGGYGYTF
D gene: TRBD1; V gene: TRBV27; J gene: TRBJ1-5; clone size: NA; CDR3 DNA: TGTGCCAGCAGGGGTGGGACAGGGAATCAGCCCCAGCATTTT; CDR3 protein: CASRGGTGNQPQHF
D gene: TRBD2; V gene: TRBV5-6; J gene: TRBJ2-7; clone size: NA; CDR3 DNA: TGTGCCAGCAGCTTGCGAGGGGCGGGGGGCGAGCAGTACTTC; CDR3 protein: CASSLRGAGGEQYF
D gene: NA; V gene: TRBV6-5; J gene: TRBJ2-4; clone size: NA; CDR3 DNA: TGTGCCAGCAGTTACCACAGGGCCTACTCCAAAAACATTCAGTACTTC; CDR3 protein: CASSYHRAYSKNIQYF
D gene: NA; V gene: TRBV2; J gene: TRBJ1-5; clone size: NA; CDR3 DNA: TGTGCCAGCAATGGAGGGTACAATCAGCCCCAGCATTTT; CDR3 protein: CASNGGYNQPQHF
D gene: TRBD2; V gene: TRBV11-3; J gene: TRBJ2-2; clone size: NA; CDR3 DNA: TGTGCGTCTAGCGGGGGGGCCTTCACCGGGGAGCTGTTTTTT; CDR3 protein: CASSGGAFTGELFF
D gene: TRBD2; V gene: TRBV4-1; J gene: TRBJ2-1; clone size: NA; CDR3 DNA: TGCGCCAGCAGCCACCCTCGGGAGGGGGGGGAGAATGAGCAGTTCTTC; CDR3 protein: CASSHPREGGENEQFF
D gene: NA; V gene: TRBV2; J gene: TRBJ2-3; clone size: NA; CDR3 DNA: TGTGCCAGCAGTGGCGGAGGTACGCAGTATTTT; CDR3 protein: CASSGGGTQYF
D gene: NA; V gene: TRBV3-1/TRBV3-2; J gene: TRBJ1-2; clone size: NA; CDR3 DNA: TGTGCCAGCAGCGGCGTTTCGGGGATCACCTATGGCTACACCTTC; CDR3 protein: CASSGVSGITYGYTF
D gene: NA; V gene: TRBV29-1; J gene: TRBJ1-1; clone size: once; CDR3 DNA: TGCAGCGTTGAAAGACAGGCCTTCAACACTGAAGCTTTCTTT; CDR3 protein: CSVERQAFNTEAFF
D gene: NA; V gene: TRBV29-1; J gene: TRBJ1-1; clone size: few; CDR3 DNA: TGCAGCGCGCCGCGGGGAACTGAAGCTTTCTTT; CDR3 protein: CSAPRGTEAFF